The 22 T cell receptor beta chains in this list originate from one sample, sequenced in a study of blood T cell repertoires in COVID-19. The protocol was immunoSEQ multiplex PCR, while the TCRdb copy is restricted to in-frame clones and leaves out a portion. The sample yields roughly 150,000 clones, 90% seen once. Sequencing was performed on peripheral blood. The receptor source for this set is a woman over 75 with acute or convalescent COVID-19.

The J gene is TRBJ2-5, the V gene TRBV11-1; 8 nucleotides line up with TRBD1. The CDR3 is 15 residues long. The V gene's germline CDR1 is SGHAT and CDR2 FQDESV (reference sequence). V was pared by 4 bases and J by 5 bases, with 9 bases of the junction left unmatched. The CDR3 reads CASSSSRGRDETQYF. For the CDR3, the DNA is TGTGCCAGCAGCTCATCCAGGGGGCGTGATGAGACCCAGTACTTC.

CDR3: CASSLAADRLYGYTF. In nucleotides, the CDR3 is TGTGCCAGCAGCTTGGCCGCGGATCGTCTTTATGGCTACACCTTC. This chain uses TRBV5-6 with TRBJ1-2; D gene unclear. The ends were cut back, 0 bases at V and 5 bases at J, with 14 bases in the middle. The germline V gene encodes CDR1 SGHDT and CDR2 YYEEEE. The CDR3 is made up of 15 amino acids.

This clone showed up just a few times. V and J are TRBV5-1 and TRBJ1-1; D may be TRBD1 (6 bases). The V end lost 10 bases, the J end lost 1 base, and 17 bases lay between the germline ends. CDR1 SGHRS and CDR2 YFSETQ come from the germline V gene. This CDR3 is 14 amino acids long. The CDR3 spells CASHPPGANTEAFF. The CDR3 nucleotides are TGCGCCTCCCACCCTCCAGGGGCGAACACTGAAGCTTTCTTT.

The V call is TRBV2, the J call TRBJ2-5; D might be TRBD1 (6 bases). This CDR3 region has 13 residues. Germline loops: CDR1 SNHLY, CDR2 FYNNEI. V was clipped by 6 bases and J by 5 bases, with 13 bases between them. DNA for the CDR3: TGTGCCAGCAGGAAGGGGGTAGGGGAGACCCAGTACTTC. Amino acid sequence: CASRKGVGETQYF.

This chain joins TRBV11-2 and TRBJ1-2; the D gene is possibly TRBD1 (6 bases). From germline, CDR1 is SGHAT and CDR2 FQNNGV. The CDR3 has 16 amino acids. The V end was cut by 5 bases, the J end by 8 bases, with 24 bases between. CDR3 amino acids: CASSRTKQGIREGYTF. CDR3 sequence (DNA): TGTGCCAGCAGCCGTACTAAACAGGGAATAAGGGAAGGCTACACCTTC.

The rearrangement links TRBV18 to TRBJ1-2; 8 positions match TRBD1. V was pared by 3 bases and J by 10 bases, with 13 bases of the junction left unmatched. The germline V gene encodes CDR1 KGHSH and CDR2 LQKENI. CDR3 size: 15 residues. The CDR3 sequence is CASSPGQVVLSDYTF. The CDR3 bases are TGTGCCAGCTCACCGGGACAGGTCGTCTTGAGTGACTACACCTTC.

This clone was detected a few times. CDR3 residues: CASSPNRAYEQYF. The CDR3 DNA reads TGTGCCAGCAGCCCCAACAGAGCCTACGAGCAGTACTTC. The chain recombines TRBV7-6 with TRBJ2-7; D call uncertain. Germline loops: CDR1 SGHVS, CDR2 FNYEAQ. The CDR3 is made up of 13 amino acids. The germline V and J ends were trimmed by 5 bases and 2 bases, with 10 bases remaining between them.

The V and J genes are TRBV7-9 and TRBJ1-6, with no clear D. This CDR3 region has 13 residues. Per the germline V gene, CDR1 is SEHNR and CDR2 is FQNEAQ (reference sequence). V lost 2 bases to trimming and J lost 10 bases, with 9 bases between them. The CDR3 DNA reads as TGTGCCAGCAGCTTAATGGCCTCCTCACCCCTCCACTTT. This translates into CASSLMASSPLHF. Full variable domain (remainder filled in from reference TRBV7-9 and TRBJ1-6): DTGVSQNPRHKITKRGQNVTFRCDPISEHNRLYWYRQTLGQGPEFLTYFQNEAQLEKSRLLSDRFSAERPKGSFSTLEIQRTEQGDSAMYLCASSLMASSPLHFGNGTRLTVT.

V is TRBV10-1 and J is TRBJ2-7; D not resolved. In germline, CDR1 is WNHNN, CDR2 SYGVQD (reference sequence). CDR3 length: 13 residues. Trimming cost V 6 bases and J 2 bases, with 11 bases left between them. This chain's CDR3 is CASSRGEAYEQYF. CDR3 bases: TGCGCCAGCAGCCGCGGTGAGGCCTACGAGCAGTACTTC.

This chain joins TRBV18 and TRBJ1-1, with 10 positions matching TRBD1. V lost 4 bases to trimming and J lost 7 bases; unmatched junction nucleotides: 6. Germline CDR1 KGHSH, CDR2 LQKENI. The CDR3 has 14 residues. The CDR3: CASSRDRGRNEAFF. CDR3 nucleotide sequence: TGTGCCAGCTCACGAGACAGGGGGCGAAATGAAGCTTTCTTT.

The chain couples TRBV7-2 to TRBJ2-5; D gene uncertain. Germline lookup yields CDR1 SGHTA and CDR2 FQGNSA. The CDR3 runs to 13 residues. Trimming cost V 6 bases and J 4 bases, with 12 bases left between them. The CDR3 region has the DNA TGTGCCAGCAGGTTAACCATGAGAGAGACCCAGTACTTC. Translating gives CASRLTMRETQYF.

This chain connects TRBV10-3 to TRBJ2-7, with 7 positions matching TRBD2. Germline trimming cut 1 base from V and 2 bases from J; bases unmatched to any gene: 11. Germline CDR1 ENHRY, CDR2 SYGVKD. This CDR3 is built from 17 residues. This CDR3 reads CAISEFGEGRATYEQYF. The DNA of the CDR3 is TGTGCCATCAGTGAGTTTGGGGAGGGAAGGGCAACCTACGAGCAGTACTTC.

This chain uses TRBV19 with TRBJ2-3, with D maybe TRBD2 (5 bases). The CDR3 covers 15 residues. V dropped 1 base and J dropped 1 base, with 9 bases sitting between them. Germline V gene lookup returns CDR1 LNHDA and CDR2 SQIVND (reference sequence). The CDR3 loop is CASSIVRGGTDTQYF. The DNA for the CDR3 is TGTGCCAGTAGTATAGTTCGGGGAGGCACAGATACGCAGTATTTT.

This clone came up a few times. V gene TRBV29-1 combines with J gene TRBJ2-1, with 7 bases that match TRBD1. CDR3 length equals 13 residues. V lost 4 bases, J lost 6 bases, and 6 bases stayed unmatched. Germline V CDR1 and CDR2: SQVTM, ANQGSEA. In nucleotides, the CDR3 is TGCAGCGTTGTCACAGGGGTAGGCAATGAGCAGTTCTTC. Amino acid sequence: CSVVTGVGNEQFF.

The chain links TRBV5-1 to TRBJ1-1, with TRBD1 matching over 8 bases. This CDR3 is 16 amino acids long. Trimming cost V 1 base and J 1 base; bases outside gene matches: 6. CDR1 and CDR2 (germline): SGHRS, YFSETQ. The DNA of the CDR3 is TGCGCCAGCAGCTTGCTTTTCAGGGGGCGGAACACTGAAGCTTTCTTT. It codes for CASSLLFRGRNTEAFF.

The chain is built from TRBV30 and TRBJ1-6; D may be TRBD1 (6 bases). The CDR3 contains 14 residues. V gave up 0 bases and J gave up 6 bases, with 9 bases separating them. Germline-derived CDR1 and CDR2 are GTSNPN and SVGIG (reference sequence). The CDR3 DNA is TGTGCCTGGAGTGTACGAGGGGGTAATTCACCCCTCCACTTT. It is translated as CAWSVRGGNSPLHF.

The genes are TRBV6-5 and TRBJ2-7; a weak D match, TRBD1 (6 bases). Germline CDR1 MNHEY, CDR2 SVGAGI. V was pared by 7 bases and J by 5 bases, with 18 bases between. The CDR3 length is 14 residues. CDR3 nucleotide sequence: TGTGCCAGCACCTCCTGGGGGCGAAGGAACGAGCAGTACTTC. This encodes CASTSWGRRNEQYF.

This chain connects TRBV19 to TRBJ1-1, with D uncertain. V dropped 3 bases and J dropped 1 base, with 9 bases sitting between them. The CDR3 is made up of 14 amino acids. CDR1 and CDR2 (germline): LNHDA, SQIVND (reference sequence). The CDR3: CASSMELSNTEAFF. The CDR3 coding sequence is TGTGCCAGTAGTATGGAGTTGTCGAACACTGAAGCTTTCTTT. Full variable domain (rest looked up from reference TRBV19 and TRBJ1-1): DGGITQSPKYLFRKEGQNVTLSCEQNLNHDAMYWYRQDPGQGLRLIYYSQIVNDFQKGDIAEGYSVSREKKESFPLTVTSAQKNPTAFYLCASSMELSNTEAFFGQGTRLTVV.

V usage is TRBV5-4 and J usage is TRBJ2-1; 10 bases are shared with TRBD1. This CDR3 comprises 16 residues. Germline CDR1 SGHNT, CDR2 YYREEE (reference sequence). V trimming: 4 bases; J trimming: 2 bases; junction bases outside the gene matches: 6. The CDR3 sequence: CASSPKTGGAYNEQFF. CDR3 nucleotide sequence: TGTGCCAGCAGCCCGAAGACAGGGGGCGCCTACAATGAGCAGTTCTTC.

This clone was observed a single time. The rearrangement joins TRBV12-3 or TRBV12-4 to TRBJ2-7; a possible D gene is TRBD1 (5 bases). V was trimmed by 2 bases and J by 7 bases, leaving 12 bases between them. The CDR3 totals 13 residues. The CDR3 sequence is CASSLLRGPEQYF. The CDR3 coding sequence is TGTGCCAGCAGTTTATTAAGGGGCCCGGAGCAGTACTTC.

The chain links TRBV29-1 to TRBJ1-1, with 8 bases lining up with TRBD1. V lost 7 bases to trimming and J lost 11 bases; unmatched junction nucleotides: 21. This CDR3 is built from 15 residues. Germline CDR1 is SQVTM and CDR2 is ANQGSEA. CDR3 sequence (DNA): TGCAGCGGTGAGACAGGGGTGGCGGGGGAGAGCGGTGCTTTCTTT. As protein: CSGETGVAGESGAFF.

About this clone itself: Other DNA sequences of this sample code for an identical CDR3. V gene TRBV18 combines with J gene TRBJ1-1, with D perhaps TRBD1 (6 bases). The V gene lost 4 bases and the J gene lost 1 base, with 7 bases spanning the gap. CDR3 length equals 13 residues. Germline CDR1 is KGHSH and CDR2 is LQKENI. In DNA form, the CDR3 reads TGTGCCAGCTCACTGGGACAGAACACTGAAGCTTTCTTT. The encoded protein is CASSLGQNTEAFF.